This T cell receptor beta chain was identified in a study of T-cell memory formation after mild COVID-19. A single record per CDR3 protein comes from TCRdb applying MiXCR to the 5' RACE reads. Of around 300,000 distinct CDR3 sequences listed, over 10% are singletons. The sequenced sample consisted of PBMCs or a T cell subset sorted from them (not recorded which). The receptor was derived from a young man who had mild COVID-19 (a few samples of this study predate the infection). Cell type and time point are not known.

The CDR3 sequence is CASSSGDRTYNEQFF. In DNA, the CDR3 is TGTGCCAGCAGTTCTGGGGACAGGACCTACAATGAGCAGTTCTTC. The chain employs TRBV6-6 and TRBJ2-1; 8 positions agree with TRBD1. The CDR3 consists of 15 residues. J lost 2 bases, V lost 4 bases, and 4 bases had no gene match. CDR1 is MNHNY, CDR2 SVGAGI, per germline (reference sequence).